One sample yielded the 10 T cell receptor beta chains listed below, sequenced in a study of CD8 T cells in Susac syndrome. It was with random hexamers that 0.5 to 1 ug RNA was reverse transcribed. TCRdb passed the immunoSEQ multiplex PCR reads through MiXCR, listing each CDR3 protein once. The top ten hold roughly 0.24% of the sample, which has more than 75,000 distinct CDR3 sequences, just under 95% seen once. Source material: CD8+ T cells from PBMCs. All receptors derive from a human donor in good health.

This clonotype has just a few counts. The rearrangement links TRBV27 to TRBJ1-5, with TRBD1 matching over 10 bases. V shed 3 bases and J 6 bases; nucleotides not matched to a gene: 2. Germline values: CDR1 MNHEY, CDR2 SMNVEV (reference sequence). The CDR3 length is 14 residues. DNA of the CDR3: TGTGCCAGCAGTTTGGGGGACAGGGGTCAGCCCCAGCATTTT. Its protein is CASSLGDRGQPQHF.

The J gene is TRBJ2-7, the V gene TRBV6-5; D remains ambiguous. Germline CDR1 and CDR2: MNHEY and SVGAGI. V was pared by 2 bases and J by 1 base, with 9 bases between. The CDR3 totals 14 residues. CDR3 residues: CASSYVKGSYEQYV. The CDR3 DNA reads as TGTGCCAGCAGTTACGTTAAGGGTTCCTACGAGCAGTACGTC.

This clonotype was counted between two and nine times. V gene TRBV6-2 or TRBV6-3 combines with J gene TRBJ1-2, with D possibly matching TRBD1 (6 bases). Germline CDR1 and CDR2: MNHEY and SVGEGT. The ends were cut back, 2 bases at V and 8 bases at J, with 12 bases in the middle. This CDR3 comprises 13 residues. For the CDR3, the DNA is TGTGCCAGCAGTTACGCGGGGGGCCTGGGCTACACCTTC. Its translation: CASSYAGGLGYTF.

This clonotype was seen only once. V and J are TRBV28 and TRBJ2-7; 7 bases agree with TRBD1. In germline, CDR1 is MDHEN, CDR2 SYDVKM. The CDR3 totals 13 residues. With 7 bases clipped from V and 1 base from J, the junction kept 4 bases outside the gene matches. CDR3 DNA sequence: TGTGCCAGCATTCGACAGGGATCCTACGAGCAGTACGTC. Translated: CASIRQGSYEQYV.

This clonotype was picked up one time. V gene TRBV4-3 combines with J gene TRBJ2-7; 8 bases fit TRBD1. Unmatched junction bases numbered 4, after V lost 3 bases and J lost 6 bases. CDR1 is LGHNA, CDR2 YSLEER, per germline. This CDR3 spans 13 amino acids. The CDR3 DNA sequence: TGCGCCAGCAGCCAGGGGACAGGTTTCGAGCAGTACTTC. Its translation: CASSQGTGFEQYF.

This chain's CDR3 is CASSLGLGRQETQYF. The CDR3 DNA follows: TGTGCCAGCAGCCTCGGACTAGGGCGGCAAGAGACCCAGTACTTC. The rearrangement links TRBV27 to TRBJ2-5, with 7 bases aligning to TRBD2. The V and J ends lost 6 bases and 2 bases, in that order; junction bases with no gene match: 9. Per the germline V gene, CDR1 is MNHEY and CDR2 is SMNVEV (reference sequence). The CDR3 extends over 15 amino acids.

This chain links TRBV14 with TRBJ2-1, with 12 bases fitting TRBD2. In germline, CDR1 is SGHDN, CDR2 FVKESK. This CDR3 contains 18 residues. The J segment lost 5 bases and the V segment lost 1 base, leaving 9 bases of the junction unmatched. CDR3 nucleotides: TGTGCCAGCAGCCAAGTCGGACTAGCGGGACTAGGGGACAATGAGCAGTTCTTC. Translation: CASSQVGLAGLGDNEQFF.

The gene calls are TRBV4-3 and TRBJ2-7; D is unresolved. The CDR3 covers 15 residues. Trimming took off 0 bases at V and 2 bases at J, with 11 bases between the two ends. Germline lookup yields CDR1 LGHNA and CDR2 YSLEER. This CDR3 is CASSQESSRTYEQYF. The CDR3 DNA reads TGCGCCAGCAGCCAAGAATCCTCCAGGACCTACGAGCAGTACTTC.

This chain connects TRBV4-1 to TRBJ2-5, with D tentatively TRBD1 (5 bases). The CDR3 has 14 residues. The V and J ends lost 0 bases and 5 bases respectively, with 10 bases between them. Germline CDR1 reads MGHRA; CDR2 reads YSYEKL. CDR3 sequence reads: CASSQEGVLETQYF. As DNA, the CDR3 is TGCGCCAGCAGCCAAGAAGGGGTCTTGGAGACCCAGTACTTC.

The chain couples TRBV4-1 to TRBJ1-1; TRBD1 matches at 7 bases. The CDR3 is 16 amino acids. The trim removed 4 bases at V and 0 bases at J, leaving 8 bases unmatched. Germline-derived CDR1 and CDR2 are MGHRA and YSYEKL. CDR3 sequence: CASSPRQGPMNTEAFF. The CDR3 region has the DNA TGCGCCAGCAGCCCTCGACAGGGACCGATGAACACTGAAGCTTTCTTT.